This is a list of T cell receptor beta chains from one sample in a study of CD8+CD57+ T cells in acquired aplastic anemia. TCRdb analysed the reads with MiXCR anew, one entry per CDR3 protein. In the table there are about 40,000 distinct CDR3 sequences, over 55% of which are singletons. The sample consisted of sorted CD4+, CD8+, or CD8+CD57+ T cells (not recorded which) from PBMCs. The receptors stem from a human donor with aplastic anemia. Both conserved end residues are part of each CDR3. The D gene is left open where the match is weak. Clone size is stated in some rows and not others, as once, few, many or a class when expanded.

>NA|NA|TRBV7-2|TRBJ2-7
CASSGGTYEQYF
TGTGCCAGCAGCGGGGGAACCTACGAGCAGTACTTC
>TRBD1|NA|TRBV2|TRBJ2-5
CASSARPGTVQETQYF
TGTGCCAGCAGTGCTAGGCCAGGGACAGTCCAAGAGACCCAGTACTTC
>NA|many|TRBV20-1|TRBJ2-5
CSALTIDRKGVWEQETQYF
TGCAGTGCTCTCACCATAGACAGAAAGGGAGTCTGGGAGCAAGAGACCCAGTACTTC
>NA|NA|TRBV19|TRBJ2-3
CASSRTDTQYF
TGTGCCAGTAGCCGCACAGATACGCAGTATTTT
>TRBD1|NA|TRBV15|TRBJ1-1
CATSTGQASPENEAFF
TGTGCCACCAGCACCGGACAGGCATCCCCCGAGAACGAAGCTTTCTTT
>NA|NA|TRBV10-3|TRBJ2-1
CAVSERDEQFF
TGTGCCGTCAGTGAGAGGGACGAGCAGTTCTTC
>NA|large|TRBV10-3|TRBJ1-3
CAISQDNSGNTIYF
TGTGCCATCAGTCAAGACAACTCTGGAAACACCATATATTTT
>NA|many|TRBV7-6|TRBJ2-5
CASSLKRSQETQYF
TGTGCCAGCAGCTTAAAACGGAGCCAAGAGACCCAGTACTTC
>TRBD2|NA|TRBV15|TRBJ2-7
CASSLGTSTVEQYF
TGTGCCAGCAGTTTGGGGACTAGCACCGTCGAGCAGTACTTC
>NA|NA|TRBV20-1|TRBJ2-3
CSAKAGPARPDTQYF
TGCAGTGCCAAGGCGGGACCAGCCCGCCCAGATACGCAGTATTTT
>NA|NA|TRBV5-8|TRBJ1-1
CASSQETTAFF
TGTGCCAGCAGCCAGGAGACAACAGCTTTCTTT
>NA|NA|TRBV19|TRBJ1-2
CASSAGEYGYTF
TGTGCCAGTAGTGCAGGGGAATACGGCTACACCTTC
>TRBD1|many|TRBV7-8|TRBJ2-7
CASSSPGQRVYEQYF
TGTGCCAGCAGCTCCCCGGGACAGCGAGTCTACGAGCAGTACTTC
>NA|once|TRBV10-2|TRBJ2-7
CASSDWGLPSYEQYF
TGCGCCAGCAGTGATTGGGGACTTCCCTCATACGAGCAGTACTTC
>NA|few|TRBV25-1|TRBJ2-7
CASSEKWGYSYEQYF
TGTGCCAGCAGTGAAAAGTGGGGTTACTCCTACGAGCAGTACTTC
>NA|many|TRBV24-1|TRBJ2-1
CATMGGMYNEQFF
TGTGCCACCATGGGGGGTATGTACAATGAGCAGTTCTTC
>NA|NA|TRBV15|TRBJ1-2
CATSGGTREIYGYTF
TGTGCCACCAGCGGCGGGACTCGAGAAATCTATGGCTACACCTTC
>NA|NA|TRBV24-1|TRBJ1-2
CATSDPTGYYGYTF
TGTGCCACCAGTGATCCCACAGGGTACTATGGCTACACCTTC
>TRBD2|NA|TRBV6-1|TRBJ2-7
CPSSEAGGIGSDEQYF
TGTCCCAGCAGTGAAGCGGGGGGGATAGGGAGCGACGAGCAGTACTTC